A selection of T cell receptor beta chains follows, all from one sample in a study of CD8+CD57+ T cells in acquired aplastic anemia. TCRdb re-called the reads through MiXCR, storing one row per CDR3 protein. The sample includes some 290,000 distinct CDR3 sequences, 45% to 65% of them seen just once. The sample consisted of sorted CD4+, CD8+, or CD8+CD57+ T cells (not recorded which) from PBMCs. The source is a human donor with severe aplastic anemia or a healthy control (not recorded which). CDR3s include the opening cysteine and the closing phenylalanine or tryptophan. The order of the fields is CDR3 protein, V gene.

CSARSGIAPPCSYEQYF	TRBV29-1
CASSPTPSGGPYEQYF	TRBV5-4
CASSEVGLSYTF	TRBV6-1
CSARDRADGELFF	TRBV20-1
CASSLLGQPQHF	TRBV27
CASSSLTGPRQPQHF	TRBV27
CASSVLPGSGNTIYF	TRBV19
CATSDPRLGLSTGELFF	TRBV24-1
CAARGELNEKLFF	TRBV6-2/TRBV6-3
CASSLRTDPNTEAFF	TRBV5-1